These 11 T cell receptor beta chains share one sample of origin, sequenced in a study of blood T cell repertoires in COVID-19. The repertoire was sequenced with immunoSEQ multiplex PCR; TCRdb's copy has only in-frame clones and lacks some. In the table there are roughly 100,000 clones, 91% of which are singletons. The sequencing sample was made of peripheral blood. The receptor source for this set is a human donor with active COVID-19. The donor label of this sample is uncertain.

The genes are TRBV6-5 and TRBJ1-4; D remains unclear. Germline CDR1 and CDR2: MNHEY and SVGAGI. This CDR3 has 15 amino acids. The ends were cut back, 4 bases at V and 7 bases at J, with 16 bases in the middle. CDR3 sequence reads: CASSLIRAEGEKLFF. The CDR3 DNA sequence: TGTGCCAGCAGTTTGATTAGGGCGGAGGGTGAAAAACTGTTTTTT.

This clone was seen once. This sequence joins TRBV5-1 and TRBJ1-3; no firm D call. The CDR3 totals 14 residues. Trimming removed 0 bases at V and 0 bases at J, with 4 bases between. The V gene's germline CDR1 is SGHRS and CDR2 YFSETQ. CDR3 in amino acids: CASSLASSGNTIYF. CDR3 DNA sequence: TGCGCCAGCAGCTTGGCGAGCTCTGGAAACACCATATATTTT. Drawing the rest from reference TRBV5-1 and TRBJ1-3, the complete variable domain is KAGVTQTPRYLIKTRGQQVTLSCSPISGHRSVSWYQQTPGQGLQFLFEYFSETQRNKGNFPGRFSGRQFSNSRSEMNVSTLELGDSALYLCASSLASSGNTIYFGEGSWLTVV.

This chain uses TRBV6-5 with TRBJ1-5, with TRBD1 as a possible D gene (6 bases). V lost 10 bases, J lost 5 bases, and 15 bases lay in between. The CDR3 spans 13 residues. CDR1 and CDR2 from the germline V gene are MNHEY and SVGAGI. The CDR3 bases are TGTGCCACCCACCAAGCAGGGGATCAGCCCCAGCATTTT. Protein: CATHQAGDQPQHF.

CDR3 DNA sequence: TGCGCCAGCAGTCGGGGGGCAGGGAGAGGATCACCCCTCCACTTT. Encoded protein: CASSRGAGRGSPLHF. The rearrangement links TRBV5-1 to TRBJ1-6; possible D gene TRBD1, 6 bases. The CDR3 covers 15 residues. Per the germline V gene, CDR1 is SGHRS and CDR2 is YFSETQ. V lost 5 bases, J lost 10 bases, and 19 bases lay in between.

CDR3 bases: TGTGCCAGCAGTCGTCAGGGGTTTCCGAAAGGTTCACCCCTCCACTTT. Amino acid sequence: CASSRQGFPKGSPLHF. The chain recombines TRBV6-6 with TRBJ1-6; a possible D gene is TRBD1 (6 bases). The V and J ends lost 5 bases and 9 bases respectively, with 20 bases between them. CDR3 length: 16 residues. From germline, CDR1 is MNHNY and CDR2 SVGAGI (reference sequence).

On this clone: Germline is not matched at one junction end, which may reflect a read error. The chain carries TRBV2 and TRBJ2-2; 7 bases map to TRBD1. CDR3 length equals 15 residues. Germline V gene data show CDR1 as SNHLY and CDR2 as FYNNEI. CDR3 in DNA: TGTGCCAGCAGCGAAGACAGGGTCAGGACCGGGGAGCTGTTTTTT. Translating it yields CASSEDRVRTGELFF.

The chain carries TRBV7-8 and TRBJ2-5; tentative D call: TRBD1 (6 bases). This CDR3 has 13 amino acids. Trimming took off 6 bases at V and 5 bases at J, with 13 bases between the two ends. CDR1 and CDR2 from the germline V gene are SGHVS and FQNEAQ. CDR3 sequence (DNA): TGTGCCAGCAGTTCACAGGGTCGGGAGACCCAGTACTTC. Translated, it gives CASSSQGRETQYF.

This chain connects TRBV4-1 to TRBJ2-1; D not certain. The germline V and J ends were trimmed by 1 base and 6 bases, with 4 bases remaining between them. Germline CDR1 reads MGHRA; CDR2 reads YSYEKL. The CDR3 loop spans 12 amino acids. The CDR3 DNA reads TGCGCCAGCAGCCAAGTCTCCAATGAGCAGTTCTTC. It translates to CASSQVSNEQFF.

This chain uses TRBV4-1 with TRBJ1-2, with 10 positions matching TRBD1. Trimming took 1 base from V and 4 from J; bases not matched to a gene: 3. The CDR3 covers 15 residues. Germline V CDR1 and CDR2: MGHRA, YSYEKL. The CDR3 region has the DNA TGCGCCAGCAGCCAAGGGGGACAGGGGTCCTATGGCTACACCTTC. It encodes CASSQGGQGSYGYTF.

This chain uses TRBV28 with TRBJ2-3, with 9 positions matching TRBD2. Trimming cost V 6 bases and J 4 bases; bases outside gene matches: 5. The CDR3 has 14 residues. The germline CDR1 and CDR2 sequences are MDHEN and SYDVKM. CDR3 sequence: CASREAGGPDTQYF. DNA of the CDR3: TGTGCCAGCAGAGAGGCGGGGGGGCCAGATACGCAGTATTTT. Full variable domain (remainder filled in from reference TRBV28 and TRBJ2-3): DVKVTQSSRYLVKRTGEKVFLECVQDMDHENMFWYRQDPGLGLRLIYFSYDVKMKEKGDIPEGYSVSREKKERFSLILESASTNQTSMYLCASREAGGPDTQYFGPGTRLTVL.

V is TRBV21-1 and J is TRBJ1-1; TRBD1, the table's D call, was not compared with the DNA. TRBV21-1 is noted as a pseudogene. The CDR3 runs 14 residues. CDR3 loop: CASLQGAMNTEAFF. The CDR3 coding sequence is TGTGCCAGCTTACAGGGGGCTATGAACACTGAAGCTTTCTTT.